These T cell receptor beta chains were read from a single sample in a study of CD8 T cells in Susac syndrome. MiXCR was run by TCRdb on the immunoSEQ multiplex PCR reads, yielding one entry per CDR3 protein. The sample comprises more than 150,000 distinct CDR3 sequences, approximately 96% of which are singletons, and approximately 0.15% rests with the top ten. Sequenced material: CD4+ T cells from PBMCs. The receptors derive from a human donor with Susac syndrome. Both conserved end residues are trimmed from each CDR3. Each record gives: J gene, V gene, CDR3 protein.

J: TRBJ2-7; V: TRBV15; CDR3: ATGREVSYEQY
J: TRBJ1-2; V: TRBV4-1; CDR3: ASSQSGPNGYT
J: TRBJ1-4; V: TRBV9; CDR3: ASSVGDGVINEKLF
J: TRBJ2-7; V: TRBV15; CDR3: ATSTRDRSKDEQY
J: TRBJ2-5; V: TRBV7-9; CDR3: ASSLIRGQETQY
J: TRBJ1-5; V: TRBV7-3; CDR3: ASSLRDNQPQH
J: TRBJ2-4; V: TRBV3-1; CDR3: ASRQNGAKNIQY
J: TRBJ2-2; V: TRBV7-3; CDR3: ASSLSGTSGELF
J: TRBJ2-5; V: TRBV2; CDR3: ASTGGHQETQY
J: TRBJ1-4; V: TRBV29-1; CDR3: SVEDRAQGGKKLF
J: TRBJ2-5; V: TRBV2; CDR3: ARGGQGAYQETQY
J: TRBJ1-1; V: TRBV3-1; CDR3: ASSQGVEAF
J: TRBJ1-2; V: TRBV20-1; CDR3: SAIQDPNYGYT
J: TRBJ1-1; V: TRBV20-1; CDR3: SAPGTGGPMVTEAF
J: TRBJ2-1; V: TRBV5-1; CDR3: ASSLTSGGNNEQF
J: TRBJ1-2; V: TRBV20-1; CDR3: SATAVGYGYT
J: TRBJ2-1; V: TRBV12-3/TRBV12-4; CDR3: ASRGQITSNEQF
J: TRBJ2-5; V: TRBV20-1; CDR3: SASGETQY
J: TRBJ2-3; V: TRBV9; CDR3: ASSPESGTVTDTQY
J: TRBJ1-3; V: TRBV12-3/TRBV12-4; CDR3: ASSNFGNTIY
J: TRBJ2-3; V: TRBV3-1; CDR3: ASSQDPADTQY
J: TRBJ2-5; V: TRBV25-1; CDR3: ASSGRGVRAQETQY
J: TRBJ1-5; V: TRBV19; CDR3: ASSTHRGQRNQPQH